This record concerns one T cell receptor (beta chain) sequence. The target antigen is unknown. A multiplex PCR was run with 60 Vbeta primers and 13 Jbeta primers. Measured with immunoSEQ multiplex PCR; TCRdb has only the in-frame clones, and not every one. The sample yields about 150,000 clones, more than 60% seen once. The sample belongs to a study of cytomegalovirus exposure and HLA in healthy donors. The study's findings and limits: The later analysis indicated that the majority of CMV-associated TCR beta chains appeared HLA-restricted.

Specimen: PBMCs. The sequence was obtained from a man aged 18 to 30 in good health and CMV-seropositive.

The CDR3 coding sequence is TGTGCCACCAGCAGCGAACCCTCAGGGGTGAGAGGCTACACCTTC. This gives the protein CATSSEPSGVRGYTF. The rearrangement links TRBV15 to TRBJ1-2, with a tentative D call TRBD1 (6 bases). V gave up 3 bases and J gave up 8 bases, with 19 bases separating them. The germline V gene encodes CDR1 LNHNV and CDR2 YYDKDF (reference sequence). This CDR3 is 15 amino acids long.